Sequencing of this T cell receptor beta chain was carried out in a study of cytomegalovirus exposure and HLA in healthy donors. The CDR3 runs 12 residues. From germline, CDR1 is LNHDA and CDR2 SQIVND (reference sequence). Trimming cost V 4 bases and J 6 bases, with 9 bases left between them. The primer mix had 60 Vbeta and 13 Jbeta primers. Assay used: immunoSEQ multiplex PCR; TCRdb lists only in-frame clones, some missing. The sample consists of fewer than 200,000 clones, 70% to 90% of them appearing once. Sequenced sample: PBMCs. The chain combines TRBV19 with TRBJ1-1, with TRBD1 as a possible D gene (6 bases). This TCR was sampled from a woman in her thirties in good health and CMV-seropositive. CDR3 nucleotides: TGTGCCAGTAGTAGAGGGGGAGCTGAAGCTTTCTTT. Its protein product is CASSRGGAEAFF.